The 22 T cell receptor beta chains in this list originate from one sample, sequenced in a study of vaccination and CD4 T cells after COVID-19. Stated treatment: approximately nine-day PBMC culture with coronavirus spike peptide pools or control peptides (ViraFEST assay). Cultured CD4+ T cell DNA underwent sequencing with the Oncomine TCR Beta short-read assay. TCRdb itself ran the PCR reads through MiXCR, one entry per CDR3 protein. The table lists 15,000 to 20,000 distinct CDR3 sequences, roughly 77% of them singletons. No antigens are known for them. The sequenced sample was CD4+ T cells from blood, cultured in vitro. The receptors derive from a human donor who had recovered from COVID-19.

This clonotype was counted a single time. The chain couples TRBV10-1 to TRBJ1-1; unclear D gene. Trimming shortened V by 3 bases and J by 7 bases, and 12 bases separated the two germline ends. This CDR3 contains 13 residues. Germline loops: CDR1 WNHNN, CDR2 SYGVQD (reference sequence). This chain's CDR3 is CASSDEVWNEAFF. The CDR3 nucleotides are TGCGCCAGCAGTGATGAGGTCTGGAATGAAGCTTTCTTT.

In its sample, this clonotype was seen a few times. The chain joins TRBV6-1 to TRBJ2-1; the D call may be TRBD1 or TRBD2 (5 bases each). Germline CDR1 is MNHNS and CDR2 is SASEGT. V gave up 8 bases and J gave up 0 bases, with 17 bases separating them. This CDR3 has 16 amino acids. CDR3 residues: CASDLEGYSSYNEQFF. CDR3 bases: TGTGCCAGCGACCTAGAGGGGTACAGCTCCTACAATGAGCAGTTCTTC.

The chain links TRBV11-3 to TRBJ1-2, with D perhaps TRBD1 (5 bases). In germline, CDR1 is SGHNT, CDR2 YENEEA. V lost 1 base to trimming and J lost 8 bases, with 11 bases between them. The CDR3 runs 13 residues. CDR3: CASSLVGGTGYTF. The CDR3 DNA sequence: TGTGCCAGCAGCTTAGTCGGGGGAACAGGCTACACCTTC.

This sequence joins TRBV18 and TRBJ2-4, with 7 bases fitting TRBD1. The CDR3 is 17 amino acids. Germline values: CDR1 KGHSH, CDR2 LQKENI. With V trimmed by 1 base and J by 0 bases, 6 bases remained unmatched. The CDR3 region has the DNA TGTGCCAGCTCACCACTACCGGGGACAGTAGCCAAAAACATTCAGTACTTC. Protein sequence: CASSPLPGTVAKNIQYF.

The chain combines TRBV27 with TRBJ2-1, with 10 bases aligning to TRBD2. Germline V gene sequence: CDR1 MNHEY, CDR2 SMNVEV (reference sequence). The CDR3 loop spans 16 amino acids. The V gene end was trimmed by 0 bases and the J gene end by 9 bases; junction bases not matched to a gene: 8. In DNA form, the CDR3 reads TGTGCCAGCAGTTTATCTAGAGCGGGGGGGCTAAGTGAGCAGTTCTTC. Its protein is CASSLSRAGGLSEQFF.

The rearrangement joins TRBV28 to TRBJ2-5, with 10 bases matching TRBD1. V dropped 6 bases and J dropped 2; count of bases not matched to a gene: 0. CDR3 size: 13 residues. Germline V lookup: CDR1 MDHEN, CDR2 SYDVKM. As DNA, the CDR3 is TGTGCCAGCAGGGACAGGGGGCAAGAGACCCAGTACTTC. This encodes CASRDRGQETQYF.

In its sample, this clonotype was seen a few times. The chain recombines TRBV2 with TRBJ1-6; TRBD1 matches 9 bases. In germline, CDR1 is SNHLY, CDR2 FYNNEI. The trim removed 2 bases at V and 8 bases at J, leaving 13 bases unmatched. The CDR3 runs to 18 residues. For the CDR3, the DNA is TGTGCCAGCAGTGAATTTACAGGGGGCTCAAACTACGATTCACCCCTCCACTTT. It specifies CASSEFTGGSNYDSPLHF.

The rearrangement links TRBV6-2 or TRBV6-3 to TRBJ2-5; tentatively, D is TRBD2 (5 bases). CDR3 size: 16 residues. Germline V gene sequence: CDR1 MNHEY, CDR2 SVGEGT. V lost 0 bases to trimming and J lost 8 bases, with 19 bases between them. The CDR3 bases are TGTGCCAGCAGTTACTCATTCGTGAGGGATAGGGAAACCCAGTACTTC. This gives the protein CASSYSFVRDRETQYF.

This clonotype was picked up a small number of times. The chain recombines TRBV27 with TRBJ1-5; perhaps TRBD1 as D (5 bases). Germline CDR1 is MNHEY and CDR2 is SMNVEV (reference sequence). V lost 3 bases, J lost 1 base, and 10 bases lay in between. The CDR3 has 15 residues. The chain's CDR3 is CASSFLGGSNQPQHF. CDR3 nucleotide sequence: TGTGCCAGCAGTTTTTTGGGGGGGAGCAATCAGCCCCAGCATTTT.

The rearrangement joins TRBV19 to TRBJ1-5, with 9 bases lining up with TRBD1. Losses at the gene ends were 5 bases for V and 4 bases for J; bases not matched to a gene: 3. The CDR3 length is 14 residues. Germline loops: CDR1 LNHDA, CDR2 SQIVND (reference sequence). The CDR3, as DNA: TGTGCCAGTAGTCAGACAGGGGGTAATCAGCCCCAGCATTTT. Protein: CASSQTGGNQPQHF.

This clonotype was recorded only once. The V call is TRBV15, the J call TRBJ1-1, with D unclear. Per the germline V gene, CDR1 is LNHNV and CDR2 is YYDKDF (reference sequence). This CDR3 is 14 amino acids long. Trimming removed 2 bases at V and 4 bases at J, with 11 bases between. The CDR3 spells CATSRNRGGTEAFF. The CDR3 DNA reads TGTGCCACCAGCAGAAATCGCGGTGGCACTGAAGCTTTCTTT.

The chain has TRBV10-1 and TRBJ2-5; TRBD2 matches 8 bases. V was pared by 10 bases and J by 7 bases, with 11 bases of the junction left unmatched. There are 13 residues in the CDR3. Germline values: CDR1 WNHNN, CDR2 SYGVQD (reference sequence). This CDR3 is CANPGTRGGTQYF. For the CDR3, the DNA is TGCGCCAACCCCGGGACTAGGGGAGGGACCCAGTACTTC.

The chain couples TRBV6-1 to TRBJ2-3; perhaps TRBD2 as D (5 bases). CDR3 length equals 13 residues. The germline V and J ends were trimmed by 10 bases and 7 bases, with 18 bases remaining between them. CDR1 is MNHNS, CDR2 SASEGT, per germline. The CDR3 sequence: CATTQGLRNTQYF. DNA for the CDR3: TGTGCCACCACCCAAGGACTCCGTAATACGCAGTATTTT.

The chain couples TRBV20-1 to TRBJ2-3; 9 nucleotides line up with TRBD1. There are 14 residues in the CDR3. CDR1 and CDR2 (germline): DFQATT, SNEGSKA (reference sequence). V was clipped by 5 bases and J by 3 bases; unmatched bases: 6. CDR3 in amino acids: CSALGTGKTDTQYF. DNA for the CDR3: TGCAGTGCTTTGGGGACAGGGAAAACAGATACGCAGTATTTT.

V usage is TRBV20-1 and J usage is TRBJ2-7; 9 positions match TRBD2. With 0 bases clipped from V and 0 bases from J, the junction kept 6 bases outside the gene matches. Germline-derived CDR1 and CDR2 are DFQATT and SNEGSKA (reference sequence). CDR3 size: 16 residues. CDR3 loop: CSARDSLAGASYEQYF. CDR3 nucleotide sequence: TGCAGTGCTAGAGATAGTTTAGCGGGAGCCTCCTACGAGCAGTACTTC.

The chain couples TRBV28 to TRBJ2-7; D uncertain. The CDR3 covers 12 residues. V lost 7 bases to trimming and J lost 2 bases, with 9 bases between them. CDR1 MDHEN and CDR2 SYDVKM come from the germline V gene. DNA for the CDR3: TGTGCCAGCAATAGTCCGGCCTACGAGCAGTACTTC. Translated, it gives CASNSPAYEQYF.

The rearrangement joins TRBV6-1 to TRBJ2-1; TRBD1 matches 10 bases. The germline gives CDR1 MNHNS, CDR2 SASEGT. The CDR3 covers 15 residues. The junction had 1 base not matched to a gene; V was cut back by 3 bases and J by 2 bases. The CDR3 sequence: CASSEGTGAYNEQFF. The CDR3 nucleotides read TGTGCCAGCAGTGAGGGGACAGGGGCCTACAATGAGCAGTTCTTC.

The rearrangement joins TRBV7-2 to TRBJ1-1; D not resolved. The V gene's germline CDR1 is SGHTA and CDR2 FQGNSA. V lost 2 bases to trimming and J lost 2 bases, with 18 bases between them. The CDR3 is 17 amino acids. This chain's CDR3 is CASSLTSPGPGNTEAFF. DNA for the CDR3: TGTGCCAGCAGCTTAACCTCTCCCGGTCCCGGTAACACTGAAGCTTTCTTT.

This clonotype appeared a few times. The chain combines TRBV27 with TRBJ1-5; a weak D match, TRBD1 (6 bases). Germline V gene data show CDR1 as MNHEY and CDR2 as SMNVEV (reference sequence). The length of the CDR3 is 14 residues. V lost 5 bases and J lost 7, with 15 bases in between. The CDR3 DNA reads TGTGCCAGCAGTCCCCGGGGGGGGCACCAGCCCCAGCATTTT. Its protein product is CASSPRGGHQPQHF.

V usage is TRBV29-1 and J usage is TRBJ2-1, with TRBD2 matching over 8 bases. The germline V gene encodes CDR1 SQVTM and CDR2 ANQGSEA. This CDR3 has 15 amino acids. The ends lost 6 bases at V and 10 bases at J; junction bases unmatched: 17. CDR3 DNA: TGCAGCGTCATAGGGAGGCGGGAGGCCCCTCAGGAGCAGTTCTTC. Amino acid sequence: CSVIGRREAPQEQFF.

This chain connects TRBV7-2 to TRBJ1-5; possibly TRBD1 for D (5 bases). V lost 3 bases and J lost 11, with 11 bases in between. Per the germline V gene, CDR1 is SGHTA and CDR2 is FQGNSA. The CDR3 totals 12 residues. CDR3 amino acids: CASSFPGGAQHF. As DNA, the CDR3 is TGTGCCAGCAGCTTCCCGGGGGGGGCCCAGCATTTT.

V gene TRBV6-5 combines with J gene TRBJ1-6; D is undetermined. Trimming cost V 0 bases and J 0 bases, with 3 bases left between them. Germline CDR1 MNHEY, CDR2 SVGAGI. The CDR3 is made up of 15 amino acids. CDR3: CASSYSRSYNSPLHF. CDR3 bases: TGTGCCAGCAGTTACTCCCGCTCCTATAATTCACCCCTCCACTTT.